The 8 T cell receptor beta chains presented below share a single source sample, sequenced in a study of blood T cell repertoires in COVID-19. Some clones are missing from TCRdb's copy, which holds only in-frame ones; the method was immunoSEQ multiplex PCR. The sample includes approximately 90,000 clones, 80% of them seen just once. The sample comprised peripheral blood. These receptors came from a woman aged 80 or over with acute or convalescent COVID-19.

This sequence joins TRBV7-8 and TRBJ1-1, with D possibly TRBD1 on 6 matching bases. Trimming shortened V by 4 bases and J by 7 bases, and 16 bases separated the two germline ends. The CDR3 covers 14 residues. Germline V CDR1 and CDR2: SGHVS, FQNEAQ. DNA of the CDR3: TGTGCCAGCAGCTACCTACAGGGCCGGTTTGAAGCTTTCTTT. Its translation: CASSYLQGRFEAFF.

The chain carries TRBV5-1 and TRBJ2-6; perhaps TRBD1 as D (6 bases). The CDR3 is 14 amino acids. The V gene's germline CDR1 is SGHRS and CDR2 YFSETQ. Trimming removed 4 bases from V and 10 bases from J, with 15 bases in between. CDR3 in DNA: TGCGCCAGCAGCCGTCTTACAGGGTTTAACGTCCTGACTTTC. Amino acid sequence: CASSRLTGFNVLTF.

This rearrangement joins TRBV6-4 to TRBJ1-1; TRBD1 aligns across 9 bases. CDR1 is MRHNA, CDR2 SNTAGT, per germline. With V trimmed by 5 bases and J by 4 bases, 5 bases remained unmatched. The CDR3 consists of 14 residues. CDR3 DNA sequence: TGTGCCAGCAGTCACAGGGGGCTAACCACTGAAGCTTTCTTT. Protein: CASSHRGLTTEAFF.

The rearrangement uses TRBV6-5 and TRBJ1-6; 7 bases line up with TRBD1. In germline, CDR1 is MNHEY, CDR2 SVGAGI. This CDR3 spans 14 amino acids. Trimming cost V 6 bases and J 9 bases; bases outside gene matches: 8. Here the CDR3 DNA reads TGTGCCAGCAGGCGGGACAGTCCTCTTTCACCCCTCCACTTT. Translation gives CASRRDSPLSPLHF.

There are a few counts of this clone. The rearrangement uses TRBV27 and TRBJ2-7; D is possibly TRBD1 (6 bases). The germline V gene has CDR1 MNHEY and CDR2 SMNVEV (reference sequence). Trimming stripped 8 bases from V and 3 bases from J, with 11 bases between. CDR3 size: 12 residues. The CDR3 DNA follows: TGTGCCAGCGGATCACAGGGCTACGAGCAGTACTTC. Amino acids: CASGSQGYEQYF.

The chain uses TRBV9 and TRBJ2-5; 10 bases line up with TRBD1. The CDR3 runs 16 residues. Per the germline V gene, CDR1 is SGDLS and CDR2 is YYNGEE. The V gene end was trimmed by 2 bases and the J gene end by 5 bases; junction bases not matched to a gene: 9. The CDR3 protein is CASSVGTGEVSETQYF. The CDR3 DNA is TGTGCCAGCAGCGTTGGGACAGGGGAAGTTAGCGAGACCCAGTACTTC.

The chain recombines TRBV5-1 with TRBJ2-4; 8 positions agree with TRBD2. Germline CDR1 is SGHRS and CDR2 is YFSETQ. Trimming cost V 6 bases and J 4 bases; bases outside gene matches: 9. CDR3 length: 15 amino acids. In DNA, the CDR3 is TGCGCCAGCAACCCAGGGGCGGGGGGTAAAAACATTCAGTACTTC. Its translation: CASNPGAGGKNIQYF.

This clone showed up just a few times. The V and J genes are TRBV19 and TRBJ1-2; 10 bases map to TRBD1. Germline loops: CDR1 LNHDA, CDR2 SQIVND (reference sequence). The ends lost 4 bases at V and 4 bases at J; junction bases unmatched: 3. The CDR3 consists of 14 residues. CDR3 in amino acids: CASSKDRGSYGYTF. The CDR3 DNA reads TGTGCCAGTAGTAAGGACAGGGGGAGCTATGGCTACACCTTC.